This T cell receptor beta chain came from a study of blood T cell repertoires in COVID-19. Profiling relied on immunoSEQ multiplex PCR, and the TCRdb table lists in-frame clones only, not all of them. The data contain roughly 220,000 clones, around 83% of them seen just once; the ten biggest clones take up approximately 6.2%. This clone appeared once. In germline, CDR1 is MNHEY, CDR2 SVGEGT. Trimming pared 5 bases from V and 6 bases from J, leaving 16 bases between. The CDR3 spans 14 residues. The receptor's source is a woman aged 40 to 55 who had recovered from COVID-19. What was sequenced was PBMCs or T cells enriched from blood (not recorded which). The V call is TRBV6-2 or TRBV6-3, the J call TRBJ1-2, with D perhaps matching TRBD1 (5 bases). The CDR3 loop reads CASSRQGSSNGYTF. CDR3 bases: TGTGCCAGCAGTCGTCAGGGTTCATCTAATGGCTACACCTTC.